This TCR beta chain appears in the sequencing data of a study of blood T cell repertoires in COVID-19. In the study overall: Acute and convalescent COVID-19 specimens originated in the United States, Italy and Spain.

The ends were cut back, 4 bases at V and 2 bases at J, with 9 bases in the middle. This CDR3 region has 13 residues. Germline lookup yields CDR1 SGHDT and CDR2 YYEEEE. Measured with immunoSEQ multiplex PCR; TCRdb has only the in-frame clones, and not every one. Of about 130,000 clones in the sample, roughly 74% were seen once. The clonotype was recovered from a man in his sixties with acute or convalescent COVID-19. Sequenced input: peripheral blood. This rearrangement joins TRBV5-6 to TRBJ1-2, with D unclear. CDR3 coding DNA: TGTGCCAGCAGCCGCGGAGAGAACTATGGCTACACCTTC. It yields the protein CASSRGENYGYTF.